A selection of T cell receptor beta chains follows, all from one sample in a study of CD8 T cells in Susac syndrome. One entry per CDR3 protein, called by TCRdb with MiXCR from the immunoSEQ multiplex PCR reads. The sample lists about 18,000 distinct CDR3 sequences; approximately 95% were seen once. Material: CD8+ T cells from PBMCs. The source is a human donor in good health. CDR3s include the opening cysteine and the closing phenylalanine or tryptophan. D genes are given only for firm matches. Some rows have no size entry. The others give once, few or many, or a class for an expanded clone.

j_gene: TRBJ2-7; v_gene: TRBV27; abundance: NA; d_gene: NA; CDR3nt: TGTGCCAGCAGTTCGAACCCTGCCTACGAGCAGTACTTC; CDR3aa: CASSSNPAYEQYF
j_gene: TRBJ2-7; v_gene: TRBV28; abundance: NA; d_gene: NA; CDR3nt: TGTGCCAGCAGTTTATCCCTACAGGGAGAGCAGTACTTC; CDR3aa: CASSLSLQGEQYF
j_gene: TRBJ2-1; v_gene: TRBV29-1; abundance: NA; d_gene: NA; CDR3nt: TGCAGCGTTGTTGGGGGGCTTTACAATGAGCAGTTCTTC; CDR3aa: CSVVGGLYNEQFF
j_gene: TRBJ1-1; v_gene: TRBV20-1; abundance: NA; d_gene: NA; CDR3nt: TGCAGTGCTAACGGGGAGAACACTGAAGCTTTCTTT; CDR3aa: CSANGENTEAFF
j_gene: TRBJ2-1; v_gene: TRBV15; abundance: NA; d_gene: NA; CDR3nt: TGTGCCACCAGTGTTCTAGCGCCCAACAATGAGCAGTTCTTC; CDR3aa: CATSVLAPNNEQFF
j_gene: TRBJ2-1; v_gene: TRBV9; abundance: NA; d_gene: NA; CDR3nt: TGTGCCAGCAGCCCCGGTTTGGCGGGAATTGTTTACAATGAGCAGTTCTTC; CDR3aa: CASSPGLAGIVYNEQFF
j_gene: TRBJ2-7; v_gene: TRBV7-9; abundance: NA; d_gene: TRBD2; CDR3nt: TGTGCCAGCAGCTCTAGCGGGAGCCGCGAGCAGTACTTC; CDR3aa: CASSSSGSREQYF
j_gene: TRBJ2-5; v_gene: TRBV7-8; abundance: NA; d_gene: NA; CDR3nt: TGTGCCAGCAACTACGATGCGGTAACCCAGTACTTC; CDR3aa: CASNYDAVTQYF
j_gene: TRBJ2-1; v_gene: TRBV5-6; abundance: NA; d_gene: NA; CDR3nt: TGTGCCAGCAGCTTGGCCGAGGGGAGTGAGCAGTTCTTC; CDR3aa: CASSLAEGSEQFF
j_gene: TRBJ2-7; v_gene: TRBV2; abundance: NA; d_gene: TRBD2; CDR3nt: TGTGCCAGCAGTCCCGGGACTAGCGGGAGGATGAACTACGAGCAGTACTTC; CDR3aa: CASSPGTSGRMNYEQYF
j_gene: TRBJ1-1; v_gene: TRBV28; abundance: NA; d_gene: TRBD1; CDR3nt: TGTGCCAGCAGCCAGGACAGGGAGAACACTGAAGCTTTCTTT; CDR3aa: CASSQDRENTEAFF
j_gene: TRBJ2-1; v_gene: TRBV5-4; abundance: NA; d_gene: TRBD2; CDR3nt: TGTGCCAGCCCCGGACTAGAGATAGATGAGCAGTTCTTC; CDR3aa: CASPGLEIDEQFF
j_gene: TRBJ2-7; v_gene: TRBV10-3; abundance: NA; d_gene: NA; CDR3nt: TGTGCCATCAGTGAGAAAGACTACGAGCAGTACTTC; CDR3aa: CAISEKDYEQYF
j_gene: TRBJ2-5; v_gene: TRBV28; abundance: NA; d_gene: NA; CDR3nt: TGTGCCAGCAGTTTGGAGTCAGAGCAAGAGACCCAGTACTTC; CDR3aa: CASSLESEQETQYF
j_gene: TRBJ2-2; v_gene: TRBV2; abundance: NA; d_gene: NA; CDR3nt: TGTGCCAGCAGTTTAGCCGGGGAGCTGTTTTTT; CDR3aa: CASSLAGELFF
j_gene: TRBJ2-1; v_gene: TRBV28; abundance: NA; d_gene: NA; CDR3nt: TGTGCCAGCACCCGATGGGCGGCCAAGGCTGATTACAATGAGCAGTTCTTC; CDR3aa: CASTRWAAKADYNEQFF
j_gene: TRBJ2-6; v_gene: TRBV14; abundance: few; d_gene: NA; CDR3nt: TGTGCCAGCAGCCAACGACAGGTTTCTGGGGCCAACGTCCTGACTTTC; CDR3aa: CASSQRQVSGANVLTF
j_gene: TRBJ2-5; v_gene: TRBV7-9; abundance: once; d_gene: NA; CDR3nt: TGTGCCAGCAGCAGACGACAAGAGACCCAGTACTTC; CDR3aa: CASSRRQETQYF
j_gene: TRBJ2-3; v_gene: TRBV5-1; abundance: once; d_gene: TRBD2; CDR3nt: TGCGCCAGCAGCTACGGACTAGCGGAGGGCACAGATACGCAGTATTTT; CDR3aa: CASSYGLAEGTDTQYF
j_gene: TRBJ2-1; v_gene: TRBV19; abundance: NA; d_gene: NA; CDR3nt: NA; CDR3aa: CASTSGLALYNEQFF
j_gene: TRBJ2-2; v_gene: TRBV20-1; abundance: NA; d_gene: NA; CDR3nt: TGCAGTGCCCGGGACTTAGGGAACACCGGGGAGCTGTTTTTT; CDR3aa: CSARDLGNTGELFF
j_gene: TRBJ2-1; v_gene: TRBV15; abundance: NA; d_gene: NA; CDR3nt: TGTGCCACCAGCGGGAGAGATTACAATGAGCAGTTCTTC; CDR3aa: CATSGRDYNEQFF
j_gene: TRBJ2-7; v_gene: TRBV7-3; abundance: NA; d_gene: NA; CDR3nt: TGTGCCAGCAGCTTAGGGCGCGGGCTGTACTTC; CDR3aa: CASSLGRGLYF
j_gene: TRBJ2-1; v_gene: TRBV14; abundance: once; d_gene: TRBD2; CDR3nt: TGTGCCAGCAGCCAAGATTTTCGGCTAGCGGGAGAGGATGAGCAGTTCTTC; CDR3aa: CASSQDFRLAGEDEQFF
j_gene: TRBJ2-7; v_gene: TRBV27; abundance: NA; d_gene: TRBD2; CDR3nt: TGTGCCAGCAGTTTATCGACCGGACTAGCGGGAGACGAGCAGTACTTC; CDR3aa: CASSLSTGLAGDEQYF
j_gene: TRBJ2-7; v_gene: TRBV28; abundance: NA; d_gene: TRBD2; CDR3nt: TGTGCCAGCAGTTACGCCGGCGGGGGATCCTACGAGCAGTACTTC; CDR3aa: CASSYAGGGSYEQYF
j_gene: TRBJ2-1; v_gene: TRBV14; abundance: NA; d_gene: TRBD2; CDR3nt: TGTGCCAGCAGCCCCTCCCCCGGGCGCGGGAGTAGCTCTGAGCAGTTCTTC; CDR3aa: CASSPSPGRGSSSEQFF
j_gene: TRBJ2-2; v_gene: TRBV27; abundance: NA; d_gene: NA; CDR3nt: TGTGCCAGCTCTACGTTGGGCGGAGTGAACACCGGGGAGCTGTTTTTT; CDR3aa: CASSTLGGVNTGELFF
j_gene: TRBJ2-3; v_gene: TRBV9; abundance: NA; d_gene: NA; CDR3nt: TGTGCCAGCAGCGTAGCAGGTACAGATACGCAGTATTTT; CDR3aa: CASSVAGTDTQYF
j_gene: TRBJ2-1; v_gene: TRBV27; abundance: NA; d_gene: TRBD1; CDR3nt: TGTGCCAGCGCCAGGGGGAGCCTCCCCTACAATGAGCAGTTCTTC; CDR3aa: CASARGSLPYNEQFF
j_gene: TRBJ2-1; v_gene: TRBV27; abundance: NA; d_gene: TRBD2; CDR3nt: TGTGCCAGCAGTTTGAGGGGACTAGCGGGAGAAGCGATGGGAAGGCTCCCCTACAATGAGCAGTTCTTC; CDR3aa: CASSLRGLAGEAMGRLPYNEQFF
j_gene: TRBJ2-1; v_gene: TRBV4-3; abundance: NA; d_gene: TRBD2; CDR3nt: TGCGCCAGCAGCCCTGGGACTAGCGGGTTTGGTGAGCAGTTCTTC; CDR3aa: CASSPGTSGFGEQFF
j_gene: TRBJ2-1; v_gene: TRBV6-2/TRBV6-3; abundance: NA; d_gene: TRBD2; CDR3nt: TGTGCCAGCAGTTACTCTACGACTAGCGGGAGCTATGAGCAGTTCTTC; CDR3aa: CASSYSTTSGSYEQFF
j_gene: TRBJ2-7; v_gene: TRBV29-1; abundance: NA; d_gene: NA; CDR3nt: TGCAGCGTTGAAGTGGGACCCTACGAGCAGTACTTC; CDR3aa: CSVEVGPYEQYF
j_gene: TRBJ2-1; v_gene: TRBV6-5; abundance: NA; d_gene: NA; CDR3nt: TGTGCCAGCAGTTACTCGATGCAGGAAGAGCAGTTCTTC; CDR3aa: CASSYSMQEEQFF
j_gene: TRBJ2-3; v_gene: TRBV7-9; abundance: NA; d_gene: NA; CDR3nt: TGTGCCAGCAGCGCGGATACGCAGTATTTT; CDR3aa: CASSADTQYF
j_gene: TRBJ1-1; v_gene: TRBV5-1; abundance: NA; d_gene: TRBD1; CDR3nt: TGCGCCAGCAGCGTCCGGGACAGGGAGAACACTGAAGCTTTCTTT; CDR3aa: CASSVRDRENTEAFF
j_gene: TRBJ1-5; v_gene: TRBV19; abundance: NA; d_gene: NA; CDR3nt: TGTGCCAGTAGTAACACAGGGTATGGTCAGCCCCAGCATTTT; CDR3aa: CASSNTGYGQPQHF
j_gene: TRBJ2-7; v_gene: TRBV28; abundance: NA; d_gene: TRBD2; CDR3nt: TGTGCCAGCAGTTTATTCACTAGCGCCTTCTCCTACGAGCAGTACTTC; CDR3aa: CASSLFTSAFSYEQYF
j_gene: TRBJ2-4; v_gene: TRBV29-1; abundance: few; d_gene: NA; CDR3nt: TGCAGCGTTGAAGAACCAGCGGAGAAAAACATTCAGTACTTC; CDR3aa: CSVEEPAEKNIQYF
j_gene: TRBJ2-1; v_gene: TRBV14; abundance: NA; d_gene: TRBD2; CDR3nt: TGTGCCAGCAGCCATCTACTAGCGGGACCCTACAATGAGCAGTTCTTC; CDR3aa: CASSHLLAGPYNEQFF
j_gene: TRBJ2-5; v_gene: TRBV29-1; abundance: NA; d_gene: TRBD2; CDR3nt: TGCAGCGTTGAGTTGGGCGGGGGCCAAGAGACCCAGTACTTC; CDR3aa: CSVELGGGQETQYF
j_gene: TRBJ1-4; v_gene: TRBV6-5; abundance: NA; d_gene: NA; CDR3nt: TGTGCCAGCAGTTACTACCCCAACAGTGCAACTAATGAAAAACTGTTTTTT; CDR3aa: CASSYYPNSATNEKLFF
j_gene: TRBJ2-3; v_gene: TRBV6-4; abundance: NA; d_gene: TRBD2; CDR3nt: TGTGCCAGCAGTGACCTGGCGGGAGCGGGCACAGATACGCAGTATTTT; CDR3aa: CASSDLAGAGTDTQYF
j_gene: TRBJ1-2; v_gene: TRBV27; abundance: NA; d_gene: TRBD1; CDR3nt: TGTGCCAGCCGGACAGGGATCGATGGCTACACCTTC; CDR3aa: CASRTGIDGYTF
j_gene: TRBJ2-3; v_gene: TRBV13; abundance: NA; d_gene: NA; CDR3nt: TGTGCCAGCAGCTTAAGTACTAGCCCCACAGATACGCAGTATTTT; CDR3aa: CASSLSTSPTDTQYF
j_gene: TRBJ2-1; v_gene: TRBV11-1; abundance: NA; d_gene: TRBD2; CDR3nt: TGTGCCAGCAGCTTAGCGACTAGCGGCTACAATGAGCAGTTCTTC; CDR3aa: CASSLATSGYNEQFF
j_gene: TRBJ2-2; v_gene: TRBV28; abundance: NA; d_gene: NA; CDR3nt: TGTGCCAGCAGTTTATTCCGGACCGGGGAGCTGTTTTTT; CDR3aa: CASSLFRTGELFF
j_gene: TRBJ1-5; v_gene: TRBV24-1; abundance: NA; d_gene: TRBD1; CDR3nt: TGTGCCACCAGTGACTCGACAGGGGCTTTGAGCAATCAGCCCCAGCATTTT; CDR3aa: CATSDSTGALSNQPQHF
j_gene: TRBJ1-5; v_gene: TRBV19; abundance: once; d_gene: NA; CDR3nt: TGTGCCAGCGGACTTGGGGAGGGCATTCCCCAGCATTTT; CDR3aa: CASGLGEGIPQHF
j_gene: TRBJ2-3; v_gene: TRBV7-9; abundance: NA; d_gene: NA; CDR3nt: TGTGCCAGCAGCTCCCCCCGGGGGACAGAGCTGGATACGCAGTATTTT; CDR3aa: CASSSPRGTELDTQYF
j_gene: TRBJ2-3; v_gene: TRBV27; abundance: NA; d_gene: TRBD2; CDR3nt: TGTGCCAGCAATTTCGGGACTAGCGGCACAGATACGCAGTATTTT; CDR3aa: CASNFGTSGTDTQYF
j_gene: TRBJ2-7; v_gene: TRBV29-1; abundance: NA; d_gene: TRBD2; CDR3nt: TGCAGCGTGGGAGGGGACGAGCAGTACTTC; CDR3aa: CSVGGDEQYF
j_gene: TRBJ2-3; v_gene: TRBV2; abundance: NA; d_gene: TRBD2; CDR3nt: TGTGCCAGCAGCGAGAGACTAGCGGGAGATTTCGCAGATACGCAGTATTTT; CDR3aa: CASSERLAGDFADTQYF
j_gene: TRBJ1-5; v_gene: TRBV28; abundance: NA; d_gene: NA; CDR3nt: TGTGCCAGCAGCACGATCCACAGGGAAGGCAATCAGCCCCAGCATTTT; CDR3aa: CASSTIHREGNQPQHF
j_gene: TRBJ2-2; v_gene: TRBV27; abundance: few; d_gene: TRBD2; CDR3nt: TGTGCCAGCAGTTCGGCCGGGGGGGAGTTCACCGGGGAGCTGTTTTTT; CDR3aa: CASSSAGGEFTGELFF
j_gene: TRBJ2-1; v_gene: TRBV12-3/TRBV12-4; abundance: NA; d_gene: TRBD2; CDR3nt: TGTGCCAGCAGTTCCCCATGGCGGGAGGGTTACAATGAGCAGTTCTTC; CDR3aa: CASSSPWREGYNEQFF
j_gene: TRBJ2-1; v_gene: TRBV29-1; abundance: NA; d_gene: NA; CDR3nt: TGCAGCGTTGAAGGGAATGAGCAGTTCTTC; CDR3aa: CSVEGNEQFF
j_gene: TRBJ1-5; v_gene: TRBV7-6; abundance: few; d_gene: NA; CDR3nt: TGTGCCAGCAGTCCTACCCCCAATCAGCCCCAGCATTTT; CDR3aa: CASSPTPNQPQHF
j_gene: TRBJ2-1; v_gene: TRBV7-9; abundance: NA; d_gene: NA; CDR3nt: TGTGCCAGCAGCTTCGCCGGGCTCTCCTACAATGAGCAGTTCTTC; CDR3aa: CASSFAGLSYNEQFF